Following are 12 T cell receptor beta chains from one sample sequenced in a study of blood T cell repertoires in COVID-19. Sequencing was performed with immunoSEQ multiplex PCR; in TCRdb, only in-frame clones are kept and a portion is missing. Among around 71,000 clones listed, roughly 84% were seen once. The sample comprised peripheral blood. The receptors come from a man aged 25 to 40 with COVID-19, enrolled during active disease.

V and J are TRBV18 and TRBJ1-5, with TRBD1 identical over 9 bases. The CDR3 spans 15 residues. Germline values: CDR1 KGHSH, CDR2 LQKENI. Trimming removed 6 bases from V and 6 bases from J; junction bases left unmatched: 9. DNA of the CDR3: TGTGCCAGCTCCTCCAGTGGGACAGGGTCTCAGCCCCAGCATTTT. Translated: CASSSSGTGSQPQHF. The entire variable domain, with the rest obtained from reference TRBV18 and TRBJ1-5, is as follows: NAGVMQNPRHLVRRRGQEARLRCSPMKGHSHVYWYRQLPEEGLKFMVYLQKENIIDESGMPKERFSAEFPKEGPSILRIQQVVRGDSAAYFCASSSSGTGSQPQHFGDGTRLSIL.

J is TRBJ2-6 and V is TRBV5-4; D perhaps matches TRBD2 (6 bases). The CDR3 consists of 16 residues. CDR1 and CDR2 (germline): SGHNT, YYREEE (reference sequence). V lost 7 bases and J lost 3, with 17 bases in between. The CDR3 spells CASGYEGTYGANVLTF. The CDR3 coding sequence is TGTGCCAGCGGATATGAGGGGACTTATGGGGCCAACGTCCTGACTTTC.

The genes are TRBV6-6 and TRBJ1-1; 12 positions match TRBD1. The CDR3 contains 16 residues. V lost 5 bases to trimming and J lost 3 bases; unmatched junction nucleotides: 7. CDR1 and CDR2 (germline): MNHNY, SVGAGI (reference sequence). CDR3 nucleotides: TGTGCCAGCAGTCCCCGGGACAGGGGGCTGTACACTGAAGCTTTCTTT. Translated: CASSPRDRGLYTEAFF.

The rearrangement joins TRBV20-1 to TRBJ2-7; 9 nucleotides agree with TRBD2. CDR1 is DFQATT and CDR2 is SNEGSKA in the germline V gene (reference sequence). This CDR3 region has 15 residues. Trimming took 3 bases from V and 5 from J; bases not matched to a gene: 11. This CDR3 is CSASEPSGISDEQYF. CDR3 DNA sequence: TGCAGTGCTAGTGAACCTAGCGGGATAAGCGACGAGCAGTACTTC.

The V call is TRBV4-3, the J call TRBJ2-3, with TRBD1 matching over 8 bases. Germline V gene data show CDR1 as LGHNA and CDR2 as YSLEER. The junction had 4 bases not matched to a gene; V was cut back by 1 base and J by 7 bases. This CDR3 is 14 amino acids long. The DNA of the CDR3 is TGCGCCAGCAGCCAAGTAGGACAGGGTCATACGCAGTATTTT. This encodes CASSQVGQGHTQYF.

The V gene is TRBV25-1, the J gene TRBJ1-2; 8 positions agree with TRBD1. In germline, CDR1 is MGHDK, CDR2 SYGVNS. V gave up 6 bases and J gave up 7 bases; unmatched junction bases: 7. The CDR3 totals 13 residues. CDR3: CASSRQGRGGYTF. CDR3 nucleotides: TGTGCCAGCAGCCGACAGGGGAGAGGTGGCTACACCTTC.

V is TRBV19 and J is TRBJ1-1, with D perhaps matching TRBD1 (6 bases). V lost 7 bases and J 6 bases, leaving 18 bases between the germline ends. The length of the CDR3 is 14 residues. The germline V gene has CDR1 LNHDA and CDR2 SQIVND (reference sequence). The DNA for the CDR3 is TGTGCCAGTATACCTGAGCAGGGGTGGTCTGAAGCTTTCTTT. Translated: CASIPEQGWSEAFF.

The gene calls are TRBV7-9 and TRBJ2-7; TRBD2 matches at 7 bases. V was pared by 1 base and J by 2 bases, with 8 bases of the junction left unmatched. This CDR3 contains 16 residues. The germline gives CDR1 SEHNR, CDR2 FQNEAQ (reference sequence). The chain's CDR3 is CASSLEPSGGPYEQYF. DNA of the CDR3: TGTGCCAGCAGCTTAGAACCGTCGGGGGGACCCTACGAGCAGTACTTC.

This sequence joins TRBV29-1 and TRBJ1-3; 9 bases map to TRBD1. Trimming took 6 bases from V and 0 from J; bases not matched to a gene: 9. From germline, CDR1 is SQVTM and CDR2 ANQGSEA. The CDR3 consists of 16 residues. In DNA form, the CDR3 reads TGCAGCGTGAGGGACAGGGAACATCGCTCTGGAAACACCATATATTTT. Amino acid sequence: CSVRDREHRSGNTIYF.

The rearrangement joins TRBV24-1 to TRBJ1-6; D is ambiguous. V gave up 7 bases and J gave up 14 bases, with 20 bases separating them. Per germline, CDR1 KGHDR and CDR2 SFDVKD. The CDR3 is 14 residues long. The CDR3 bases are TGTGCCACCAGACGGGAAGACATAATCATTACCCTCCACTTT. Protein product: CATRREDIIITLHF.

The genes are TRBV10-3 and TRBJ2-1; the D gene is possibly TRBD2 (7 bases). Trimming pared 3 bases from V and 8 bases from J, leaving 11 bases between. The CDR3 spans 13 residues. Germline V gene lookup returns CDR1 ENHRY and CDR2 SYGVKD. CDR3 amino acids: CAISDTGRDEQFF. The CDR3 nucleotides are TGTGCCATCAGTGACACAGGGAGGGATGAGCAGTTCTTC.

With regard to this clone: The sample carries other DNA sequences with the same CDR3. The chain has TRBV12-3 or TRBV12-4 and TRBJ1-5; possibly TRBD1 for D (6 bases). Trimming took off 3 bases at V and 4 bases at J, with 7 bases between the two ends. The CDR3 loop spans 13 amino acids. CDR3 amino acids: CASSFQGNQPQHF. The CDR3 DNA follows: TGTGCCAGCAGTTTTCAGGGGAATCAGCCCCAGCATTTT.